The present entry profiles one TCR beta chain with its context. CDR1 SGHDT and CDR2 YYEEEE come from the germline V gene. The CDR3 contains 16 residues. Trimming cost V 7 bases and J 0 bases, with 17 bases left between them. Reverse transcription of roughly 0.45 to 1 ug RNA was performed with random hexamers. TCRdb reprocessed the immunoSEQ multiplex PCR reads with MiXCR, giving one entry per CDR3 protein. Of 160,000 or so distinct CDR3 sequences listed, roughly 95% are singletons. The sample belongs to a study of CD8 T cells in Susac syndrome. The sequence derives from a human donor in good health. The material sequenced was CD4+ T cells from PBMCs. The chain uses TRBV5-6 and TRBJ2-4; TRBD1 is a possible D gene (6 bases). Here the CDR3 reads CASELQGESAKNIQYF. As DNA, the CDR3 is TGTGCCAGCGAATTACAGGGAGAATCAGCCAAAAACATTCAGTACTTC. Based on the CDR3 plus reference TRBV5-6 and TRBJ2-4, the full variable domain is DAGVTQSPTHLIKTRGQQVTLRCSPKSGHDTVSWYQQALGQGPQFIFQYYEEEERQRGNFPDRFSGHQFPNYSSELNVNALLLGDSALYLCASELQGESAKNIQYFGAGTRLSVL.